This entry describes one TCR beta chain. Its antigen remains unknown. Possible read error: a much larger clone is one base away. The CDR3 end shows no conserved phenylalanine or tryptophan, and so a read error is likely. Production of TCR beta cDNA used around 0.45 ug total RNA together with a constant-region primer. Modified slightly, ARM-PCR produced TCR beta libraries over three nested multiplex PCR rounds. Both of the initial two PCR rounds ran for nine to eleven cycles and employed TRBV1-TRBV30 forward primers alongside a C-beta reverse primer. TCRdb reprocessed the multiplex PCR reads via MiXCR and lists one record per CDR3 protein. Of around 330,000 distinct CDR3 sequences listed, 65% are singletons. The data originate from a study of tumor-infiltrating lymphocytes in primary liver carcinoma. For the study at large: Through surgical resection, the patients' primary liver carcinoma was treated. Whole-study results and caveats: Relative to tumor region pairs, the tumor-adjacent and tumor-blood pairs showed overlap that was lower.

Alongside blood RNA obtained from unsorted whole blood, germline DNA was also extracted. The CDR3 is made up of 15 amino acids. V was clipped by 4 bases and J by 3 bases; unmatched bases: 4. Germline V gene sequence: CDR1 SGHVS, CDR2 FQNEAQ. The TCR sequence derives from a man between 35 and 55 years old with primary liver carcinoma and hepatitis B virus infection. V usage is TRBV7-8 and J usage is TRBJ2-1; 9 bases fit TRBD2. Sequenced sample: peripheral blood. The CDR3 nucleotides are TGTGCCAGCAGCTCAAGCGGGAGGCTCTACAATGAGCAGTTCTTA. The encoded protein is CASSSSGRLYNEQFL.